The 6 T cell receptor beta chains below were found in one sample sequenced in a study of T cell responses to AZD1222 COVID-19 vaccine. Measured with immunoSEQ multiplex PCR; TCRdb has only the in-frame clones, and not every one. The sample lists 95,000 to 120,000 clones, more than 70% occurring once. This specimen consisted of peripheral blood, obtained on day 0 of AZD1222 vaccination. The receptor set was obtained from an adult in good health.

V gene TRBV6-1 combines with J gene TRBJ1-6; maybe TRBD1 (5 bases). The germline gives CDR1 MNHNS, CDR2 SASEGT. This CDR3 contains 16 residues. Deletions cut 0 bases from V and 7 bases from J, with 13 bases between. The CDR3 is CASSEAGGVGNSPLHF. Written as DNA, the CDR3 is TGTGCCAGCAGTGAAGCTGGGGGGGTTGGGAATTCACCCCTCCACTTT.

This clone was counted a single time. The chain employs TRBV28 and TRBJ1-2, with TRBD1 matching over 8 bases. Per the germline V gene, CDR1 is MDHEN and CDR2 is SYDVKM. V dropped 7 bases and J dropped 8; count of bases not matched to a gene: 12. This CDR3 contains 14 residues. The CDR3 DNA follows: TGTGCCAGCATCCGGGACAGGCTTCTACGCGGCTACACCTTC. It yields the protein CASIRDRLLRGYTF.

The chain links TRBV7-2 to TRBJ1-3, with D unresolved. The CDR3 has 13 residues. Germline V gives CDR1 SGHTA, CDR2 FQGNSA. Deletions cut 5 bases from V and 2 bases from J, with 7 bases between. The CDR3 loop reads CASSPAAGNTIYF. The CDR3 DNA is TGTGCCAGCAGCCCGGCGGCTGGAAACACCATATATTTT.

Only one count was recorded for this clone. The chain couples TRBV30 to TRBJ2-5; TRBD1 aligns across 9 bases. Germline-derived CDR1 and CDR2 are GTSNPN and SVGIG (reference sequence). The V gene end was trimmed by 3 bases and the J gene end by 5 bases; junction bases not matched to a gene: 7. The CDR3 contains 14 residues. The DNA of the CDR3 is TGTGCCTGGAGGGCACAGGGGGCGAGGGAGACCCAGTACTTC. It translates to CAWRAQGARETQYF.

The chain is built from TRBV7-2 and TRBJ1-4; the D gene is possibly TRBD1 (6 bases). Germline V gives CDR1 SGHTA, CDR2 FQGNSA. The V and J ends lost 5 bases and 4 bases respectively, with 23 bases between them. The CDR3 runs 18 residues. As DNA, the CDR3 is TGTGCCAGCAGCCCAAACGGGGTCCAGGGGCTTCGTAATGAAAAACTGTTTTTT. Amino acids: CASSPNGVQGLRNEKLFF.

V usage is TRBV24-1 and J usage is TRBJ1-2; 9 nucleotides agree with TRBD1. Germline values: CDR1 KGHDR, CDR2 SFDVKD. This CDR3 is built from 12 residues. With V trimmed by 7 bases and J by 6 bases, 2 bases remained unmatched. Written as DNA, the CDR3 is TGTGCCACCAGGGGGGACAGGGATGGCTACACCTTC. This sequence encodes CATRGDRDGYTF.